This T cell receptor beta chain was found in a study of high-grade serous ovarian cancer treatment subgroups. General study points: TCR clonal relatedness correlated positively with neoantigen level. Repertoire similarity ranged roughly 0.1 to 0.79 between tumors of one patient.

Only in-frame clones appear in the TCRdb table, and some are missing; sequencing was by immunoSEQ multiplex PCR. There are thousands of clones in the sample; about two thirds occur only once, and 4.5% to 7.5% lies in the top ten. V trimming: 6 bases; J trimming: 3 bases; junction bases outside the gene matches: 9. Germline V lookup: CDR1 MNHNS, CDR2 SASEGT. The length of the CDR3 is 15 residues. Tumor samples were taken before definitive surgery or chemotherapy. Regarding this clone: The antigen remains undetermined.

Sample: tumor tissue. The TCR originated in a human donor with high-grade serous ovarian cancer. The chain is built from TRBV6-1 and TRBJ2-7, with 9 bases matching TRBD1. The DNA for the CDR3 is TGTGCCAGCAGCGACCGGACAGGGGAGGGCTACGAGCAGTACTTC. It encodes CASSDRTGEGYEQYF.